Given below is one TCR beta chain in context. Sequencing of TCR beta was carried out in blood CD8+ and CD4+ T cells. The multiple sclerosis control group consisted of treatment-naive patients whose relapsing-remitting disease, which was either stable or active, fulfilled revised McDonald criteria. It was negative isolation that provided the CD8+ and CD4+ T cells, whereas TEMRA cells were enriched by FACS. This record comes from a study of CD8 T cells in Susac syndrome. An input of roughly 0.45 to 1 ug of RNA was subjected to reverse transcription using random hexamers. Amplification of TCR beta CDR3 used immunoSEQ multiplex PCR across 54 Vbeta and 13 Jbeta. TCRdb processed the immunoSEQ multiplex PCR reads anew with MiXCR; each CDR3 protein has one entry. Among about 210,000 distinct CDR3 sequences listed, approximately 95% were seen once. The CDR3 loop spans 12 amino acids. V was clipped by 3 bases and J by 10 bases, with 10 bases between them. Germline V CDR1 and CDR2: LGHDT, YNNKEL (reference sequence).

V gene TRBV3-1 combines with J gene TRBJ2-1; D is undetermined. This receptor was identified in a human donor with multiple sclerosis. Sequenced: CD4+ T cells from PBMCs. The CDR3 is CASSQTRGEQFF. The CDR3 DNA reads as TGTGCCAGCAGCCAGACTCGCGGAGAGCAGTTCTTC.